This is a list of T cell receptor beta chains from one sample in a study of shared clonotypes between healthy human individuals. Clones were read by immunoSEQ multiplex PCR, and TCRdb kept only the in-frame ones, dropping some. The sample consists of about 680,000 clones, about 91% of them appearing once. Sequenced: naive CD8+ T cells sorted from blood. All receptors come from a man aged 30 to 39 in good health. CDR3s include the opening cysteine and the closing phenylalanine or tryptophan. D genes are given only for firm matches. Part of the rows lack a size; the others show once, few, many or a class for expanded clones.

CDR3nt,CDR3aa,abundance,v_gene,j_gene,len,d_gene
TGCGCCAGCAGTCTAGCGGGAGACGCAGATACGCAGTATTTT,CASSLAGDADTQYF,NA,TRBV4-1,TRBJ2-3,14,TRBD2
TGTGCCAGCAGTGAAGCGAAAAACTTTTCCTACGAGCAGTACTTC,CASSEAKNFSYEQYF,NA,TRBV2,TRBJ2-7,15,NA
TGTGCCAGTAGTAAGGCGGCAGGGAGAGCTTTCTTT,CASSKAAGRAFF,NA,TRBV19,TRBJ1-1,12,NA
TGTGCCAGTAGTAGCTCAGTAGAACTGTTTTTT,CASSSSVELFF,NA,TRBV19,TRBJ1-4,11,NA
TGTGCCAGCAGCTTAGTACTGCTCACAGATACGCAGTATTTT,CASSLVLLTDTQYF,NA,TRBV7-2,TRBJ2-3,14,NA
TGCAGCGTTGAGGGGTTCGGGGAGGCGGGCCGAGCTTTCTTT,CSVEGFGEAGRAFF,NA,TRBV29-1,TRBJ1-1,14,NA
TGCGCCAGCAGCTCAGGACAGGGCGTTTTGGGGGAGACCCAGTACTTC,CASSSGQGVLGETQYF,once,TRBV5-1,TRBJ2-5,16,TRBD1
TGTGCCAGCAGCCCGGGGTCGAGGGAGCTGTTTTTT,CASSPGSRELFF,NA,TRBV11-2,TRBJ2-2,12,NA
TGCAGTGCTAGAGATACGGGAGTAGGGTACTTC,CSARDTGVGYF,NA,TRBV20-1,TRBJ2-7,11,NA
TGCGCCAGCAGCTCAGGGACTAGCGGGGTCAATGAGCAGTTCTTC,CASSSGTSGVNEQFF,NA,TRBV5-1,TRBJ2-1,15,TRBD2
TGTGCCACCGGGACAGGCCTGTTTCAAACCGGGGAGCTGTTTTTT,CATGTGLFQTGELFF,NA,TRBV19,TRBJ2-2,15,TRBD1
TGTGCCAGCAGTTACGGAGACGAGCAGTACTTC,CASSYGDEQYF,NA,TRBV6-6,TRBJ2-7,11,NA
TGTGCCAGCAGCCGGACCGGACAGGGTTTCGGCAATGAGCAGTTCTTC,CASSRTGQGFGNEQFF,once,TRBV5-5,TRBJ2-1,16,TRBD1
TGCGCCAGCAGCCTCCGTCGAGGCGACTACTACGAGCAGTACTTC,CASSLRRGDYYEQYF,NA,TRBV4-1,TRBJ2-7,15,NA
TGTGCCAGCAGCTTACCCGCAATCTCCTACAATGAGCAGTTCTTC,CASSLPAISYNEQFF,NA,TRBV11-2,TRBJ2-1,15,NA
TGTGCCAGCAGTACCTACGACAGGGGGCGCATCAACACTGAAGCTTTCTTT,CASSTYDRGRINTEAFF,once,TRBV28,TRBJ1-1,17,TRBD1
TGTGCCAGCAGTGAAGGTGTTGAGCAAGAGACCCAGTACTTC,CASSEGVEQETQYF,many,TRBV6-1,TRBJ2-5,14,NA
TGCAGCGCCATGGGACAGGTGCGCACAGATACGCAGTATTTT,CSAMGQVRTDTQYF,NA,TRBV29-1,TRBJ2-3,14,TRBD1
TGTGCCAGCAGCTCTCGGACTAGCGGGAGCGTTACGGATACGCAGTATTTT,CASSSRTSGSVTDTQYF,NA,TRBV9,TRBJ2-3,17,TRBD2
TGTGCCAGCAGCCCCACCACGACTAGTAGAAATGAGCAGTTCTTC,CASSPTTTSRNEQFF,NA,TRBV7-9,TRBJ2-1,15,NA
TGTGCCACCGGGACAGTTCCCTTGAACACTGAAGCTTTCTTT,CATGTVPLNTEAFF,few,TRBV6-1,TRBJ1-1,14,TRBD1
TGTGCCAGCAGCCAGAGACCGACAGGGGCATACTCCTACGAGCAGTACTTC,CASSQRPTGAYSYEQYF,NA,TRBV11-2,TRBJ2-7,17,TRBD1
TGTGCCAGCAGTTTATCCTTTGATTTTCGGGAGCTGTTTTTT,CASSLSFDFRELFF,NA,TRBV27,TRBJ2-2,14,NA
TGTGCCAGCAGTTACGGTATCTCTGGGGCCAACGTCCTGACTTTC,CASSYGISGANVLTF,NA,TRBV6-5,TRBJ2-6,15,NA
TGTGCCAGCAGCCCACAGGCCCGGCCCACAGATACGCAGTATTTT,CASSPQARPTDTQYF,NA,TRBV6-5,TRBJ2-3,15,NA
TGTGCCTCAGGTCCGGGTCCTATGAACACTGAAGCTTTCTTT,CASGPGPMNTEAFF,NA,TRBV7-9,TRBJ1-1,14,NA
TGTGCCAGCAGCTTAGGAGTGGTAGGGTATGAGCAGTTCTTC,CASSLGVVGYEQFF,NA,TRBV7-9,TRBJ2-1,14,NA
TGTGCCAGCAGCTTAGTGGGACAGTACGAGCAGTACTTC,CASSLVGQYEQYF,NA,TRBV7-9,TRBJ2-7,13,TRBD1
TGCGCCAGCAGCACCCTAGCGGGAGGGATTCAAGAGACCCAGTACTTC,CASSTLAGGIQETQYF,NA,TRBV5-1,TRBJ2-5,16,TRBD2
TGCGCCAGCAGCCAAGATCCGCCGCCCAGCGGGGCCTACGAGCAGTACTTC,CASSQDPPPSGAYEQYF,NA,TRBV4-1,TRBJ2-7,17,TRBD2
TGTGCCAGCACTTTTACCCTACAGGGGGCCGAGCAGTACTTC,CASTFTLQGAEQYF,NA,TRBV28,TRBJ2-7,14,TRBD1
TGTGCCAGCAAAGGACTAGTCACCTACGAGCAGTACTTC,CASKGLVTYEQYF,once,TRBV2,TRBJ2-7,13,TRBD2
TGTGCCAGCAGCTTGGCCATCGAGGATATGAACACTGAAGCTTTCTTT,CASSLAIEDMNTEAFF,NA,TRBV5-6,TRBJ1-1,16,NA
TGCGCCAGCAGCCAAGATCTGGGGAGAAACACCATATATTTT,CASSQDLGRNTIYF,NA,TRBV4-1,TRBJ1-3,14,NA
TGTGCCAGCAGACGACTAGATGGCATTCAGTACTTC,CASRRLDGIQYF,NA,TRBV27,TRBJ2-4,12,NA
TGTGCCAGCAGCTTAGCACGGGAACGCTCCTACGAGCAGTACTTC,CASSLARERSYEQYF,NA,TRBV5-4,TRBJ2-7,15,NA
TGCGCCAGCAGCGTCACCCCCAATGAGCAGTTCTTC,CASSVTPNEQFF,NA,TRBV5-1,TRBJ2-1,12,NA